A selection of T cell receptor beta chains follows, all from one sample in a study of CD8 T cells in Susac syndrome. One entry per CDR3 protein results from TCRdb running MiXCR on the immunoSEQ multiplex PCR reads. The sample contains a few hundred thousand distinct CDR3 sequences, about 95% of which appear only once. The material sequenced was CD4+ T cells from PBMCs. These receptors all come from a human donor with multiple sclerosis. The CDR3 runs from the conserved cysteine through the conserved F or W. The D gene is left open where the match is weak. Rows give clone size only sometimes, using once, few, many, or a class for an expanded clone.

CDR3aa: CASSYPKGAGAETQYF
CDR3nt: TGTGCCAGCAGTTACCCGAAGGGGGCAGGAGCCGAGACCCAGTACTTC
v_gene: TRBV6-5
d_gene: TRBD1
abundance: .
j_gene: TRBJ2-5

CDR3aa: CASRVGTGGNQPQHF
CDR3nt: TGTGCCAGCAGGGTCGGGACAGGGGGCAATCAGCCCCAGCATTTT
v_gene: TRBV27
d_gene: TRBD1
abundance: .
j_gene: TRBJ1-5

CDR3aa: CASGSNQGARSLMAPQHF
CDR3nt: TGTGCTAGTGGTTCCAATCAGGGGGCCCGTTCCTTAATGGCGCCCCAGCATTTT
v_gene: TRBV12-5
d_gene: TRBD1
abundance: .
j_gene: TRBJ1-5

CDR3aa: CASSVEPGQPQHF
CDR3nt: TGTGCCAGCAGTGTGGAGCCGGGTCAGCCCCAGCATTTT
v_gene: TRBV6-1
d_gene: .
abundance: .
j_gene: TRBJ1-5

CDR3aa: CASSEDRTDTQYF
CDR3nt: TGTGCCAGTAGTGAAGATAGAACAGATACGCAGTATTTT
v_gene: TRBV19
d_gene: .
abundance: .
j_gene: TRBJ2-3

CDR3aa: CASGTSGNNEQFF
CDR3nt: TGTGCCTCCGGGACTAGCGGTAACAATGAGCAGTTCTTC
v_gene: TRBV24-1
d_gene: TRBD2
abundance: .
j_gene: TRBJ2-1

CDR3aa: CASSSGITTNEKLFF
CDR3nt: TGTGCCAGCAGCTCCGGGATAACAACTAATGAAAAACTGTTTTTT
v_gene: TRBV7-9
d_gene: .
abundance: once
j_gene: TRBJ1-4

CDR3aa: CASSVAGTGFDGYTF
CDR3nt: TGTGCCAGCAGCGTAGCTGGGACAGGGTTCGATGGCTACACCTTC
v_gene: TRBV9
d_gene: TRBD1
abundance: .
j_gene: TRBJ1-2

CDR3aa: CSVLGQGGAEAFF
CDR3nt: TGCAGCGTCCTCGGACAGGGAGGGGCTGAAGCTTTCTTT
v_gene: TRBV29-1
d_gene: TRBD1
abundance: .
j_gene: TRBJ1-1

CDR3aa: CSVEDRLAEAFF
CDR3nt: TGCAGCGTTGAAGACAGGCTGGCTGAAGCTTTCTTT
v_gene: TRBV29-1
d_gene: .
abundance: .
j_gene: TRBJ1-1

CDR3aa: CASSLLAVSSYNEQFF
CDR3nt: TGTGCCAGCAGCCTGTTAGCGGTGAGCTCCTACAATGAGCAGTTCTTC
v_gene: TRBV3-1
d_gene: .
abundance: .
j_gene: TRBJ2-1

CDR3aa: CASSLRRSLDVGDTQYF
CDR3nt: TGTGCCAGCAGCTTAAGGAGATCCTTGGACGTAGGGGATACGCAGTATTTT
v_gene: TRBV13
d_gene: .
abundance: once
j_gene: TRBJ2-3

CDR3aa: CASITTRFNEQFF
CDR3nt: TGTGCCAGCATCACAACTAGGTTCAATGAGCAGTTCTTC
v_gene: TRBV28
d_gene: .
abundance: .
j_gene: TRBJ2-1

CDR3aa: CAWSGLGGPYNEQFF
CDR3nt: TGTGCCTGGAGTGGACTGGGGGGGCCCTACAATGAGCAGTTCTTC
v_gene: TRBV30
d_gene: .
abundance: .
j_gene: TRBJ2-1

CDR3aa: CALGSGFYGYTF
CDR3nt: TGTGCCTTGGGGTCAGGGTTCTATGGCTACACCTTC
v_gene: TRBV30
d_gene: .
abundance: .
j_gene: TRBJ1-2

CDR3aa: CASTPQGVSEQFF
CDR3nt: TGTGCCAGCACCCCCCAGGGGGTGAGTGAGCAGTTCTTC
v_gene: TRBV7-2
d_gene: TRBD1
abundance: .
j_gene: TRBJ2-1

CDR3aa: CASSYLQGGNTIYF
CDR3nt: TGTGCCAGCAGTTACTTACAGGGTGGAAACACCATATATTTT
v_gene: TRBV6-6
d_gene: .
abundance: .
j_gene: TRBJ1-3

CDR3aa: CASDDRAAEAFF
CDR3nt: TGTGCCAGCGATGACAGGGCTGCTGAAGCTTTCTTT
v_gene: TRBV19
d_gene: TRBD1
abundance: .
j_gene: TRBJ1-1

CDR3aa: CAASQAGELFF
CDR3nt: TGTGCCGCGAGTCAGGCCGGGGAGCTGTTTTTT
v_gene: TRBV3-1
d_gene: .
abundance: .
j_gene: TRBJ2-2

CDR3aa: CASSDTGTSNTEAFF
CDR3nt: TGCGCCAGCAGCGATACCGGGACTTCGAACACTGAAGCTTTCTTT
v_gene: TRBV5-1
d_gene: .
abundance: .
j_gene: TRBJ1-1

CDR3aa: CAWRSGEGTQYF
CDR3nt: TGTGCCTGGAGGTCAGGAGAAGGGACCCAGTACTTC
v_gene: TRBV30
d_gene: .
abundance: .
j_gene: TRBJ2-5

CDR3aa: CASSPGLGGYTF
CDR3nt: TGTGCCAGCAGCCCCGGCCTCGGTGGCTACACCTTC
v_gene: TRBV3-1
d_gene: .
abundance: .
j_gene: TRBJ1-2

CDR3aa: CASSLRQGAWSPLHF
CDR3nt: TGTGCCAGCAGTTTGCGACAGGGGGCATGGTCACCCCTCCACTTT
v_gene: TRBV12-3/TRBV12-4
d_gene: TRBD1
abundance: .
j_gene: TRBJ1-6

CDR3aa: CASRRGGYEQYF
CDR3nt: TGTGCCTCCCGGCGGGGTGGCTACGAGCAGTACTTC
v_gene: TRBV10-3
d_gene: .
abundance: .
j_gene: TRBJ2-7

CDR3aa: CSGEAGGTNTQYF
CDR3nt: TGCAGCGGCGAGGCAGGGGGCACAAATACGCAGTATTTT
v_gene: TRBV29-1
d_gene: TRBD1
abundance: .
j_gene: TRBJ2-3

CDR3aa: CASSSGQETQYF
CDR3nt: TGTGCCAGCAGCTCAGGGCAAGAGACCCAGTACTTC
v_gene: TRBV9
d_gene: .
abundance: .
j_gene: TRBJ2-5

CDR3aa: CASSQGGRGSPLHF
CDR3nt: TGTGCCAGCAGCCAAGGGGGTAGGGGCTCACCCCTCCACTTT
v_gene: TRBV3-1
d_gene: .
abundance: .
j_gene: TRBJ1-6

CDR3aa: CSVVSTGQNRGTEAFF
CDR3nt: TGCAGCGTTGTATCCACGGGACAGAACCGAGGTACTGAAGCTTTCTTT
v_gene: TRBV29-1
d_gene: TRBD1
abundance: .
j_gene: TRBJ1-1

CDR3aa: CASSPPYGGETDTQYF
CDR3nt: TGTGCCAGCAGCCCCCCATACGGGGGGGAAACAGATACGCAGTATTTT
v_gene: TRBV3-1
d_gene: TRBD2
abundance: .
j_gene: TRBJ2-3

CDR3aa: CASSVEWTGSEAFF
CDR3nt: TGTGCCAGCAGCGTCGAATGGACAGGTTCTGAAGCTTTCTTT
v_gene: TRBV9
d_gene: TRBD1
abundance: .
j_gene: TRBJ1-1

CDR3aa: CASRADRAIHNEQFF
CDR3nt: TGTGCCAGCAGAGCGGACAGGGCGATCCACAATGAGCAGTTCTTC
v_gene: TRBV2
d_gene: TRBD1
abundance: .
j_gene: TRBJ2-1

CDR3aa: CSVLIRAQGETQYF
CDR3nt: TGCAGCGTGCTGATCCGGGCCCAGGGAGAGACCCAGTACTTC
v_gene: TRBV29-1
d_gene: .
abundance: .
j_gene: TRBJ2-5

CDR3aa: CATSPRGTGPSEQFF
CDR3nt: TGTGCCACCAGCCCTCGGGGGACAGGGCCGAGTGAGCAGTTCTTC
v_gene: TRBV24-1
d_gene: TRBD1
abundance: .
j_gene: TRBJ2-1

CDR3aa: CASSHSITEAFF
CDR3nt: TGTGCCAGCAGCCACAGTATCACTGAAGCTTTCTTT
v_gene: TRBV3-1
d_gene: .
abundance: .
j_gene: TRBJ1-1

CDR3aa: CASRRGQRTGELFF
CDR3nt: TGTGCCAGCAGACGGGGACAACGAACCGGGGAGCTGTTTTTT
v_gene: TRBV6-5
d_gene: .
abundance: .
j_gene: TRBJ2-2

CDR3aa: CASSERGWSQETQYF
CDR3nt: TGTGCCAGCAGTGAGCGGGGCTGGTCCCAAGAGACCCAGTACTTC
v_gene: TRBV2
d_gene: .
abundance: .
j_gene: TRBJ2-5

CDR3aa: CASSATPRGGTDTQYF
CDR3nt: TGTGCCAGCAGCGCAACCCCCAGGGGGGGAACAGATACGCAGTATTTT
v_gene: TRBV9
d_gene: .
abundance: .
j_gene: TRBJ2-3

CDR3aa: CASSASYAGLGTLEQFF
CDR3nt: TGTGCCAGCAGCGCCTCTTATGCGGGACTCGGGACGTTGGAGCAGTTCTTC
v_gene: TRBV9
d_gene: .
abundance: .
j_gene: TRBJ2-1

CDR3aa: CSVDPDRAYTF
CDR3nt: TGCAGCGTTGATCCGGACAGGGCCTACACCTTC
v_gene: TRBV29-1
d_gene: TRBD1
abundance: once
j_gene: TRBJ1-2

CDR3aa: CASSPPPGGETQYF
CDR3nt: TGTGCCAGCAGTCCCCCCCCTGGGGGGGAGACCCAGTACTTC
v_gene: TRBV6-6
d_gene: .
abundance: .
j_gene: TRBJ2-5

CDR3aa: CASSLDGTEAFF
CDR3nt: TGTGCCAGCAGCTTGGATGGGACTGAAGCTTTCTTT
v_gene: TRBV7-3
d_gene: .
abundance: few
j_gene: TRBJ1-1

CDR3aa: CSARGTGYGVETQYF
CDR3nt: TGCAGTGCTAGGGGGACAGGGTACGGGGTGGAGACCCAGTACTTC
v_gene: TRBV20-1
d_gene: TRBD1
abundance: .
j_gene: TRBJ2-5

CDR3aa: CASSWTGGYGYTF
CDR3nt: TGTGCCAGCAGTTGGACAGGGGGGTATGGCTACACCTTC
v_gene: TRBV11-2
d_gene: TRBD1
abundance: few
j_gene: TRBJ1-2

CDR3aa: CASSQGPLLASQETQYF
CDR3nt: TGTGCCAGCAGCCAAGGCCCACTACTAGCGTCCCAAGAGACCCAGTACTTC
v_gene: TRBV4-2
d_gene: TRBD2
abundance: .
j_gene: TRBJ2-5

CDR3aa: CSARDDGYEQYF
CDR3nt: TGCAGTGCTAGAGATGACGGGTACGAGCAGTACTTC
v_gene: TRBV20-1
d_gene: .
abundance: .
j_gene: TRBJ2-7

CDR3aa: CSANGGRDYEQYF
CDR3nt: TGCAGTGCTAACGGGGGTCGGGACTACGAGCAGTACTTC
v_gene: TRBV20-1
d_gene: .
abundance: .
j_gene: TRBJ2-7

CDR3aa: CSVDSWAGTGELFF
CDR3nt: TGCAGCGTTGACTCGTGGGCCGGGACCGGGGAGCTGTTTTTT
v_gene: TRBV29-1
d_gene: .
abundance: .
j_gene: TRBJ2-2

CDR3aa: CAWSVLMRGYNEQFF
CDR3nt: TGTGCCTGGAGTGTACTGATGCGGGGATACAATGAGCAGTTCTTC
v_gene: TRBV30
d_gene: .
abundance: .
j_gene: TRBJ2-1

CDR3aa: CASSQPWGYGYTF
CDR3nt: TGTGCCAGCAGCCAGCCCTGGGGGTATGGCTACACCTTC
v_gene: TRBV3-1
d_gene: .
abundance: .
j_gene: TRBJ1-2

CDR3aa: CAWSVRFGAFF
CDR3nt: TGTGCCTGGAGTGTACGATTTGGAGCTTTCTTT
v_gene: TRBV30
d_gene: .
abundance: .
j_gene: TRBJ1-1

CDR3aa: CASSPSGSQNGSPLHF
CDR3nt: TGTGCCAGCAGCCCCTCGGGGTCCCAAAACGGATCACCCCTCCACTTT
v_gene: TRBV3-1
d_gene: .
abundance: once
j_gene: TRBJ1-6

CDR3aa: CATSRDPRETQYF
CDR3nt: TGTGCCACCAGCAGAGATCCCAGGGAGACCCAGTACTTC
v_gene: TRBV15
d_gene: .
abundance: .
j_gene: TRBJ2-5

CDR3aa: CASSREGTTEAFF
CDR3nt: TGTGCCAGCAGCCGGGAGGGTACCACTGAAGCTTTCTTT
v_gene: TRBV3-1
d_gene: .
abundance: .
j_gene: TRBJ1-1